This TCR beta chain was identified during a study of regulatory T cells in long-lasting Graves disease. Study results and caveats: Under persistent disease, TRBV28, TRBJ1-2 and TRBJ2-5 were used preferentially.

This clonotype was counted once. Its antigen is currently unknown. Sample time point: newly diagnosed GD, antithyroid drugs for less than 3 months. The authors made the TCR library using RNA they extracted from PBMCs. Doctors identified Graves' disease using the American Thyroid Association guidelines. Looked up from germline, CDR1 is MNHEY and CDR2 is SMNVEV (reference sequence). The J segment lost 2 bases and the V segment lost 5 bases, leaving 10 bases of the junction unmatched. The CDR3 sequence is 16 residues long. iRepertoire HTBI primers and Arm-PCR of CDR3 regions built TCR beta libraries. Each CDR3 protein is one row after TCRdb ran MiXCR on the multiplex PCR reads. The sample has approximately 350,000 distinct CDR3 sequences; approximately 10% are singletons. The sample was also reused in another study, on T cells in Graves' hyperthyroidism and ophthalmopathy.

The chain has TRBV27 and TRBJ2-5, with 8 nucleotides matching TRBD1. The sequencing here drew on peripheral blood mononuclear cells (PBMCs), taken at new diagnosis, from a patient treated with antithyroid drugs. This receptor was identified in a woman younger than 30 with Graves disease. The CDR3 loop is CASSPDREGWQETQYF. The CDR3 DNA is TGTGCCAGCAGTCCGGACAGGGAAGGGTGGCAAGAGACCCAGTACTTC.